These 27 T cell receptor beta chains share one sample of origin, sequenced in a study of OX40 agonist ivuxolimab in advanced cancers. TCRdb keeps only in-frame clones here, not all; method: immunoSEQ multiplex PCR. The table includes approximately 70,000 clones, around 88% detected once. Sample: CD4+ or CD8+ T cells sorted from blood, taken in a trial of the OX40 agonist ivuxolimab. These receptors all come from an adult with an advanced solid tumor such as melanoma, head and neck, liver or kidney cancer.

The V and J genes are TRBV29-1 and TRBJ2-7; D might be TRBD2 (6 bases). V was trimmed by 5 bases and J by 1 base, leaving 9 bases between them. Per germline, CDR1 SQVTM and CDR2 ANQGSEA. The CDR3 is 12 amino acids. The CDR3 nucleotides are TGCAGCGTTAGAAGCGGGTCCTACGAGCAGTACTTC. Amino acids: CSVRSGSYEQYF.

This chain links TRBV7-2 with TRBJ2-3; 7 nucleotides line up with TRBD2. The CDR3 sequence is 15 residues long. V was clipped by 1 base and J by 6 bases; unmatched bases: 7. Per the germline V gene, CDR1 is SGHTA and CDR2 is FQGNSA. CDR3 in DNA: TGTGCCAGCAGCTTAGGCTGGGGGGGACGGGATACGCAGTATTTT. Translation gives CASSLGWGGRDTQYF.

The V call is TRBV7-8, the J call TRBJ2-5; 7 bases fit TRBD1. This CDR3 region has 15 residues. Per the germline V gene, CDR1 is SGHVS and CDR2 is FQNEAQ. Trimming removed 5 bases from V and 5 bases from J; junction bases left unmatched: 11. CDR3 residues: CASSGTGVVAETQYF. The CDR3 nucleotides read TGTGCCAGCAGCGGAACAGGGGTAGTTGCGGAGACCCAGTACTTC.

This clone is a singleton in its sample. The junction does not match germline at one end; this may be a read error. The CDR3 sequence is CASSQTGQTEGTF. In DNA, the CDR3 is TGTGCCAGCAGCCAAACGGGACAGACAGAGGGGACCTTT. V and J are TRBV7-9 and TRBJ1-1; 7 bases match TRBD1. This CDR3 is built from 13 residues. Germline-derived CDR1 and CDR2 are SEHNR and FQNEAQ (reference sequence). The entire variable domain, with the rest obtained from reference TRBV7-9 and TRBJ1-1, is as follows: DTGVSQNPRHKITKRGQNVTFRCDPISEHNRLYWYRQTLGQGPEFLTYFQNEAQLEKSRLLSDRFSAERPKGSFSTLEIQRTEQGDSAMYLCASSQTGQTEGTFGQGTRLTVV.

This clone has a handful of counts. J is TRBJ2-3 and V is TRBV11-1; tentatively, D is TRBD1 (5 bases). The CDR3 is 15 amino acids. CDR1 is SGHAT, CDR2 FQDESV, per germline (reference sequence). The ends were cut back, 6 bases at V and 2 bases at J, with 15 bases in the middle. The CDR3 coding sequence is TGTGCCAGCAGTCTACTGGGGCGATTCACAGATACGCAGTATTTT. This encodes CASSLLGRFTDTQYF.

The chain is built from TRBV6-1 and TRBJ1-5; no firm D call. This CDR3 has 15 amino acids. Looked up from germline, CDR1 is MNHNS and CDR2 is SASEGT. Between the trimmed V and J ends, which lost 4 bases and 0 bases, there was a span of 10 bases. The CDR3 nucleotides read TGTGCCAGCAGTGGGGGAGTCAATAGCAATCAGCCCCAGCATTTT. Translation gives CASSGGVNSNQPQHF.

The chain carries TRBV7-2 and TRBJ1-1, with TRBD1 matching 8 bases. Germline CDR1 SGHTA, CDR2 FQGNSA. Trimming took 6 bases from V and 4 from J; bases not matched to a gene: 4. CDR3 length equals 13 residues. CDR3 loop: CASSRTGGTEAFF. CDR3 sequence (DNA): TGTGCCAGCAGTCGCACAGGGGGCACTGAAGCTTTCTTT. Full variable domain (remainder filled in from reference TRBV7-2 and TRBJ1-1): GAGVSQSPSNKVTEKGKDVELRCDPISGHTALYWYRQSLGQGLEFLIYFQGNSAPDKSGLPSDRFSAERTGGSVSTLTIQRTQQEDSAVYLCASSRTGGTEAFFGQGTRLTVV.

The chain links TRBV19 to TRBJ1-1; TRBD1 might be the D (6 bases). The CDR3 is made up of 15 amino acids. From germline, CDR1 is LNHDA and CDR2 SQIVND (reference sequence). V lost 7 bases and J 3 bases, leaving 18 bases between the germline ends. The CDR3 loop reads CASKVTGSGDTEAFF. The CDR3 DNA follows: TGTGCCAGTAAAGTTACAGGGTCCGGGGACACTGAAGCTTTCTTT.

J is TRBJ1-1 and V is TRBV11-3; D not resolved. The CDR3 extends over 12 amino acids. Germline CDR1 SGHNT, CDR2 YENEEA. Trimming shortened V by 5 bases and J by 1 base, and 5 bases separated the two germline ends. The chain's CDR3 is CASSRENTEAFF. As DNA, the CDR3 is TGTGCCAGCAGCCGGGAGAACACTGAAGCTTTCTTT.

CDR3 in DNA: TGTGCCAGCAGCCTCAAACCCGGGACATCCGAAGCTTTCTTT. Its protein product is CASSLKPGTSEAFF. This chain links TRBV27 with TRBJ1-1; a possible D gene is TRBD1 (6 bases). Trimming took off 6 bases at V and 8 bases at J, with 19 bases between the two ends. This CDR3 has 14 residues. The germline V gene has CDR1 MNHEY and CDR2 SMNVEV (reference sequence).

The rearrangement links TRBV5-1 to TRBJ2-2; TRBD2 matches at 7 bases. The CDR3 totals 15 residues. Germline V gives CDR1 SGHRS, CDR2 YFSETQ. The J segment lost 6 bases and the V segment lost 0 bases, leaving 5 bases of the junction unmatched. The CDR3 DNA is TGCGCCAGCAGCTTGGTAGGCCTAGCGGCCGGGGAGCTGTTTTTT. It encodes CASSLVGLAAGELFF. The full variable domain, rest sourced from reference TRBV5-1 and TRBJ2-2, is KAGVTQTPRYLIKTRGQQVTLSCSPISGHRSVSWYQQTPGQGLQFLFEYFSETQRNKGNFPGRFSGRQFSNSRSEMNVSTLELGDSALYLCASSLVGLAAGELFFGEGSRLTVL.

This clone was picked up a small number of times. This chain joins TRBV6-5 and TRBJ1-2; TRBD1 matches 7 bases. V lost 0 bases to trimming and J lost 5 bases; unmatched junction nucleotides: 6. Germline V gene data show CDR1 as MNHEY and CDR2 as SVGAGI. This CDR3 spans 15 amino acids. CDR3: CASSYSLQGKYGYTF. The CDR3 DNA reads as TGTGCCAGCAGTTACTCGTTACAGGGGAAGTATGGCTACACCTTC.

In DNA, the CDR3 is TGTGCCAGCAGTATGAGCCCGAACACCGGGGAGCTGTTTTTT. Protein: CASSMSPNTGELFF. The chain joins TRBV6-1 to TRBJ2-2; D unclear. Germline V CDR1 and CDR2: MNHNS, SASEGT. CDR3 length: 14 amino acids. Trimming took off 5 bases at V and 0 bases at J, with 7 bases between the two ends.

The chain combines TRBV6-5 with TRBJ2-7; no reliable D call. This CDR3 has 11 residues. CDR1 is MNHEY and CDR2 is SVGAGI in the germline V gene. Trimming stripped 5 bases from V and 3 bases from J, with 5 bases between. The CDR3 is CASSAGYEQYF. The CDR3 coding sequence is TGTGCCAGCAGTGCCGGCTACGAGCAGTACTTC.

J is TRBJ2-7 and V is TRBV4-2; TRBD1 aligns across 9 bases. Trimming at V came to 2 bases and at J to 6 bases, leaving 8 bases not matched to a gene. The CDR3 spans 15 residues. The germline V gene has CDR1 LGHNA and CDR2 YNFKEQ. The CDR3 reads CASSQPPGQGSEQYF. The CDR3 region has the DNA TGTGCCAGCAGCCAACCACCGGGACAGGGCTCCGAGCAGTACTTC.

The chain couples TRBV6-5 to TRBJ2-1; D uncertain. CDR1 is MNHEY and CDR2 is SVGAGI in the germline V gene. V was cut by 5 bases and J by 1 base, with 9 bases left in between. This CDR3 comprises 14 residues. The CDR3 loop reads CASSVDSSYNEQFF. The CDR3 nucleotides read TGTGCCAGCAGTGTAGACTCTTCCTACAATGAGCAGTTCTTC.

The V call is TRBV27, the J call TRBJ2-7; no clear D gene. CDR1 is MNHEY, CDR2 SMNVEV, per germline (reference sequence). The CDR3 consists of 12 residues. Deletions cut 5 bases from V and 7 bases from J, with 12 bases between. CDR3 nucleotide sequence: TGTGCCAGCAGTGACCGAAACGGGGAGCAGTACTTC. The encoded protein is CASSDRNGEQYF.

This clone came up once. The chain carries TRBV7-9 and TRBJ2-7; 7 bases map to TRBD2. Germline CDR1 and CDR2: SEHNR and FQNEAQ (reference sequence). Trimming at V came to 4 bases and at J to 3 bases, leaving 0 bases not matched to a gene. The CDR3 has 12 residues. CDR3 DNA sequence: TGTGCCAGCAGCTCTAGCGGCTACGAGCAGTACTTC. As protein: CASSSSGYEQYF.

The chain carries TRBV5-4 and TRBJ2-7; unclear D gene. Trimming cost V 4 bases and J 4 bases, with 9 bases left between them. This CDR3 comprises 12 residues. Per the germline V gene, CDR1 is SGHNT and CDR2 is YYREEE (reference sequence). CDR3 sequence (DNA): TGTGCCAGCAGCACGGACGGTTACGAGCAGTACTTC. Protein product: CASSTDGYEQYF.

V and J are TRBV19 and TRBJ2-3, with a tentative D call TRBD1 (6 bases). Trimming left V 3 bases short and J 0 bases short, with 10 bases between. The CDR3 is 15 amino acids. In germline, CDR1 is LNHDA, CDR2 SQIVND (reference sequence). The CDR3 reads CASSIRTGSTDTQYF. The DNA of the CDR3 is TGTGCCAGTAGTATTAGAACAGGGAGCACAGATACGCAGTATTTT.

This rearrangement joins TRBV6-1 to TRBJ1-4, with D unresolved. CDR1 is MNHNS and CDR2 is SASEGT in the germline V gene. Trimming took 5 bases from V and 4 from J, leaving 11 bases between them. The CDR3 covers 14 residues. CDR3 amino acids: CASSPITRNEKLFF. For the CDR3, the DNA is TGTGCCAGCAGTCCGATCACACGTAATGAAAAACTGTTTTTT.

DNA for the CDR3: TGCGCCAGCAGCCAAGGCGTGGGGCGTTCGAACACTGAAGCTTTCTTT. This codes for CASSQGVGRSNTEAFF. This chain links TRBV4-3 with TRBJ1-1; possibly TRBD1 for D (5 bases). The germline gives CDR1 LGHNA, CDR2 YSLEER. V was pared by 1 base and J by 1 base, with 13 bases between. There are 16 residues in the CDR3.

V gene TRBV11-2 combines with J gene TRBJ2-1; 8 bases line up with TRBD2. Trimming took 5 bases from V and 2 from J; bases not matched to a gene: 11. The CDR3 consists of 17 residues. Germline CDR1 is SGHAT and CDR2 is FQNNGV. This chain's CDR3 is CASSTRGSGRAYNEQFF. The CDR3 DNA reads TGTGCCAGCAGCACGAGGGGATCCGGGAGGGCCTACAATGAGCAGTTCTTC.

This clone has at least ten counts. The rearrangement joins TRBV6-5 to TRBJ2-5; the D is unclear. The germline V gene encodes CDR1 MNHEY and CDR2 SVGAGI. V dropped 2 bases and J dropped 5 bases, with 3 bases sitting between them. This CDR3 spans 11 amino acids. The CDR3 bases are TGTGCCAGCAGTTACGGGGAGACCCAGTACTTC. The encoded protein is CASSYGETQYF.

The chain couples TRBV7-2 to TRBJ1-2; D is unclear. The CDR3 covers 13 residues. The V gene's germline CDR1 is SGHTA and CDR2 FQGNSA. The V end lost 3 bases, the J end lost 2 bases, and 7 bases lay between the germline ends. For the CDR3, the DNA is TGTGCCAGCAGCTTGGGTCAGAACTATGGCTACACCTTC. It translates to CASSLGQNYGYTF.

This clone was detected only a few times. The chain employs TRBV6-6 and TRBJ2-7, with D possibly TRBD2 on 7 matching bases. The germline gives CDR1 MNHNY, CDR2 SVGAGI (reference sequence). V was clipped by 7 bases and J by 7 bases, with 14 bases between them. CDR3 length: 12 residues. The DNA of the CDR3 is TGTGCCAGCACCGACGGGGGGCGGGAGCAGTACTTC. This encodes CASTDGGREQYF.

This clone has a handful of counts. The genes are TRBV6-4 and TRBJ1-2, with a possible D match to TRBD1 (6 bases). Germline V gene data show CDR1 as MRHNA and CDR2 as SNTAGT. The CDR3 consists of 14 residues. The V gene lost 2 bases and the J gene lost 4 bases, with 11 bases spanning the gap. Written as DNA, the CDR3 is TGTGCCAGCAGTGACCGGGGGCTCGGCTATGGCTACACCTTC. It yields the protein CASSDRGLGYGYTF.